This T cell receptor (beta chain) was sequenced during a study of cytomegalovirus exposure and HLA in healthy donors. Study-wide context: As released early, the data held roughly 85 million unique TCRs from HLA-typed donors.

This clone was counted between two and nine times. V was cut by 0 bases and J by 5 bases, with 12 bases left in between. The CDR3 runs 14 residues. CDR1 is SGHRS, CDR2 YFSETQ, per germline. Primers for the PCR totalled 60 Vbeta and 13 Jbeta. The repertoire was sequenced with immunoSEQ multiplex PCR; TCRdb's copy has only in-frame clones and lacks some. The sample has some 150,000 clones; around 82% are singletons. The specimen sequenced was PBMCs. The rearrangement uses TRBV5-1 and TRBJ2-7; D is uncertain. This sequence originates from a male donor in good health and CMV-seronegative. This CDR3 reads CASSLDSGTNEQYF. The CDR3 DNA is TGCGCCAGCAGCTTGGATTCAGGAACCAACGAGCAGTACTTC.